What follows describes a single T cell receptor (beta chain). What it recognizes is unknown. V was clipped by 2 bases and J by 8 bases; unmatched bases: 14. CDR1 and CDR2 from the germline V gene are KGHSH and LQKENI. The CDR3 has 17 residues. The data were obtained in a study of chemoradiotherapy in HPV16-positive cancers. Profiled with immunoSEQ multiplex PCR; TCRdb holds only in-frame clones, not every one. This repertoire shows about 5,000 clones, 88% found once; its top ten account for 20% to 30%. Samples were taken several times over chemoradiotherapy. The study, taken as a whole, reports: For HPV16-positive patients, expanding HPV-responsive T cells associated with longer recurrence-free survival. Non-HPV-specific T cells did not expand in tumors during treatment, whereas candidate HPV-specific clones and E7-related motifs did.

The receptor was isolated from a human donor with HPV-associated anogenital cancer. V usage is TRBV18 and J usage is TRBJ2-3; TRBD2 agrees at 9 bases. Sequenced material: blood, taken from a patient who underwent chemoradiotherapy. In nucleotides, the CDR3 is TGTGCCAGCTCACCAGGAATGGCGGGAGGGCCCTTCGGTACGCAGTATTTT. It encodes CASSPGMAGGPFGTQYF.